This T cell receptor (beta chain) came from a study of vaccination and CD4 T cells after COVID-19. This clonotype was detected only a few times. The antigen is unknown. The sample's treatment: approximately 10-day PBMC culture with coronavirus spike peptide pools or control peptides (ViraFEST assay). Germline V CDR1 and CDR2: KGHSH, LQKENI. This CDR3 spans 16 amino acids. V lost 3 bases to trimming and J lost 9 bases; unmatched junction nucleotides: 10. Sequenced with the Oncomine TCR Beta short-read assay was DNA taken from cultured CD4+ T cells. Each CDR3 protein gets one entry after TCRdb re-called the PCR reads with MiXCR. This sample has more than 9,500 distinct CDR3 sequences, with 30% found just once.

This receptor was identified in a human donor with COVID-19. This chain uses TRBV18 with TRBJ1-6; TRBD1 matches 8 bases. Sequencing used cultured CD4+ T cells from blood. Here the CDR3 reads CASSPASQGASSPLHF. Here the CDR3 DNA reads TGTGCCAGCTCACCCGCCTCTCAGGGGGCAAGTTCACCCCTCCACTTT.